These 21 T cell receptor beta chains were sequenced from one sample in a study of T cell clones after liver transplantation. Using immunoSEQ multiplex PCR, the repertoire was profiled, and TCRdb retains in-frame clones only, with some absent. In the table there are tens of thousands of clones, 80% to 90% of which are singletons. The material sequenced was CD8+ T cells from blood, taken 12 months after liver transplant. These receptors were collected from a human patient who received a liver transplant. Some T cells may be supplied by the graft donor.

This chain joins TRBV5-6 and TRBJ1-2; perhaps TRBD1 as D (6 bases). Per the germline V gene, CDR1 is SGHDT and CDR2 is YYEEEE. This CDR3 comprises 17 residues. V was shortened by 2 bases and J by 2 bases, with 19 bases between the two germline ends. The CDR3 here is CASSFLPRGLENYGYTF. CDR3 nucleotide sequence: TGTGCCAGCAGCTTTTTGCCGAGGGGGTTGGAGAACTATGGCTACACCTTC.

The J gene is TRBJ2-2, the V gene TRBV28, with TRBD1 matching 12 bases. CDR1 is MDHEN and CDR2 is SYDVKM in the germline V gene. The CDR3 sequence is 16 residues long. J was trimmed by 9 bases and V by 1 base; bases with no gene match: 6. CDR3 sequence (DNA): TGTGCCAGCAGTTTATCCCCGGGACAGGGGGCCCGGGAGCTGTTTTTT. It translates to CASSLSPGQGARELFF.

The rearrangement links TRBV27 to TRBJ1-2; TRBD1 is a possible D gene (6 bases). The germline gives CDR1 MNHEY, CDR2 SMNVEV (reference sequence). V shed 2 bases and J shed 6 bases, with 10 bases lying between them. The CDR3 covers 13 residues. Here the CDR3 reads CASSLGGLNGYTF. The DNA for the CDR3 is TGTGCCAGCAGTTTAGGGGGGCTAAATGGCTACACCTTC.

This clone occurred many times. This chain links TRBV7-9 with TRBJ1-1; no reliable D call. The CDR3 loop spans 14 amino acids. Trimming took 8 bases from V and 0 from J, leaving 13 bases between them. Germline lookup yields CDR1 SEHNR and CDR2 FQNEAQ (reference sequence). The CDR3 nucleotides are TGTGCCAGCCCCGTGATGGGGATGAACACTGAAGCTTTCTTT. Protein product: CASPVMGMNTEAFF.

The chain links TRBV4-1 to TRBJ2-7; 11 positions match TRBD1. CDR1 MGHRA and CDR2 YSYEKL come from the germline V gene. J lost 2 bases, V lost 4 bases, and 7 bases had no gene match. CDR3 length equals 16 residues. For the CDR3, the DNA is TGCGCCAGCAGCCTAGGGACAGGGGGTTCCCCCTACGAGCAGTACTTC. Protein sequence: CASSLGTGGSPYEQYF.

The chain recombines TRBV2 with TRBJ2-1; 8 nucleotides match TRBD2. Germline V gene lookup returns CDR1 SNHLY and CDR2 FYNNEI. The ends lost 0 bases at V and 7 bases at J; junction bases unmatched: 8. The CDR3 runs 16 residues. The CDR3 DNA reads TGTGCCAGCAGTGAAGCGCGGGGGGAGGGCCGAAATGAGCAGTTCTTC. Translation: CASSEARGEGRNEQFF.

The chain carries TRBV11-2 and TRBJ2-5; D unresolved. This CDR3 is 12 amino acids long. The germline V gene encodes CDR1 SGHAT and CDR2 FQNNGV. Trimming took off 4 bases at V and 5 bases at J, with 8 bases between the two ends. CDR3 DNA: TGTGCCAGCAGCTACATTGGGGAGACCCAGTACTTC. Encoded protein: CASSYIGETQYF.

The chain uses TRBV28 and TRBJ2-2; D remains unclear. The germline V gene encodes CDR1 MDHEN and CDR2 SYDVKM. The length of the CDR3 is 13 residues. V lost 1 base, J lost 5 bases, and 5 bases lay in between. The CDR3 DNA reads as TGTGCCAGCAGTTTATTGGGGACCGGGGAGCTGTTTTTT. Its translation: CASSLLGTGELFF.

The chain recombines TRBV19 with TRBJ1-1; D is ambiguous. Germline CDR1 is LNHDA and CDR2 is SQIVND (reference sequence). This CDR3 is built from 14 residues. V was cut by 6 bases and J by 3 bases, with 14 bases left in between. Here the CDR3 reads CASSVLLADTEAFF. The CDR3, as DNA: TGTGCCAGTAGCGTGTTGCTAGCCGACACTGAAGCTTTCTTT.

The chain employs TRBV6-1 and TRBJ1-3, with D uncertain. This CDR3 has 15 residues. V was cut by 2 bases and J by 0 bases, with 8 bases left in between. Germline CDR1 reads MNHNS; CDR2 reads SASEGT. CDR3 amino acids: CASSEQESSGNTIYF. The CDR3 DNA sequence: TGTGCCAGCAGTGAACAGGAGAGCTCTGGAAACACCATATATTTT.

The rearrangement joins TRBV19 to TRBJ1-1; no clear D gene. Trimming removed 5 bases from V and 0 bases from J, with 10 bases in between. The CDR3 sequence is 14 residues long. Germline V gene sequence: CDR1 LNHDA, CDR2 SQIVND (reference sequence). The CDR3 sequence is CASSPGLLNTEAFF. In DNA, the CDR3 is TGTGCCAGTAGTCCGGGCCTATTGAACACTGAAGCTTTCTTT. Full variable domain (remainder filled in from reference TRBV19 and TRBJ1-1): DGGITQSPKYLFRKEGQNVTLSCEQNLNHDAMYWYRQDPGQGLRLIYYSQIVNDFQKGDIAEGYSVSREKKESFPLTVTSAQKNPTAFYLCASSPGLLNTEAFFGQGTRLTVV.

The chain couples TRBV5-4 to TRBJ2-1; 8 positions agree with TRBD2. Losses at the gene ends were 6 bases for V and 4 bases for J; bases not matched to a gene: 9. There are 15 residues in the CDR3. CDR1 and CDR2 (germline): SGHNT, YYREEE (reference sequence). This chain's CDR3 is CASTKRETGYNEQFF. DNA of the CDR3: TGTGCCAGCACAAAGCGGGAGACGGGATACAATGAGCAGTTCTTC. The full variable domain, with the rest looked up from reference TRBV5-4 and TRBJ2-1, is ETGVTQSPTHLIKTRGQQVTLRCSSQSGHNTVSWYQQALGQGPQFIFQYYREEENGRGNFPPRFSGLQFPNYSSELNVNALELDDSALYLCASTKRETGYNEQFFGPGTRLTVL.

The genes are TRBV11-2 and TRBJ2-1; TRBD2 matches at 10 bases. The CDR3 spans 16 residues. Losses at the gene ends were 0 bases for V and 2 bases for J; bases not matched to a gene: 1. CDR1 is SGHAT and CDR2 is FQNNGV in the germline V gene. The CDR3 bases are TGTGCCAGCAGCTTAGAACTAGCGGGGACCTACAATGAGCAGTTCTTC. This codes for CASSLELAGTYNEQFF.

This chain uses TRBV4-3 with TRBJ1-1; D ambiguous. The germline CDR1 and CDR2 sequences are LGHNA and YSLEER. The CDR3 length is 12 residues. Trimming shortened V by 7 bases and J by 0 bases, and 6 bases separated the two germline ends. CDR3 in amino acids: CASIGLNTEAFF. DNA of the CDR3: TGCGCCAGCATAGGGTTGAACACTGAAGCTTTCTTT.

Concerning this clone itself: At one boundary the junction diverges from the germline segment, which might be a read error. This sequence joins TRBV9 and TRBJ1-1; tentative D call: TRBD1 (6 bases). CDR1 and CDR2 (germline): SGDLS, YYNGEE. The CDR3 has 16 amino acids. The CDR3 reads CASSDTPGGASTEASF. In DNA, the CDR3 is TGTGCCAGCAGCGACACTCCCGGGGGCGCGAGCACTGAAGCTTCCTTT.

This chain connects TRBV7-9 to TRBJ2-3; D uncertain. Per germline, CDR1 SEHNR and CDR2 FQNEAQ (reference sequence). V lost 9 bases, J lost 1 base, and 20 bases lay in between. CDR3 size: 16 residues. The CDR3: CASSFSDPWGTDTQYF. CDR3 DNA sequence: TGTGCCAGTAGTTTTTCGGACCCGTGGGGCACAGATACGCAGTATTTT.

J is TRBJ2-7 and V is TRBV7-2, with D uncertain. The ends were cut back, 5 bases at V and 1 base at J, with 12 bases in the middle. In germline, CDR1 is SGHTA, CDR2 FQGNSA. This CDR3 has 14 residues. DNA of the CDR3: TGTGCCAGCAGCGCTTGGGATCTGTCCTACGAGCAGTACTTC. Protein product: CASSAWDLSYEQYF.

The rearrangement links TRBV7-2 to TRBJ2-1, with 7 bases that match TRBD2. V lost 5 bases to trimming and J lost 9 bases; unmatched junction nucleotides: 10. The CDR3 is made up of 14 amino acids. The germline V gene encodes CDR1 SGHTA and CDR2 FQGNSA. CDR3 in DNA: TGTGCCAGCAGCCCAGCGGGGCATGGCGGTGAGCAGTTCTTC. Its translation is CASSPAGHGGEQFF.

The CDR3 reads CASSSDRSSSYEQYF. CDR3 nucleotide sequence: TGTGCCAGCAGCTCAGACAGATCTAGCTCCTACGAGCAGTACTTC. This chain links TRBV7-9 with TRBJ2-7; tentative D call: TRBD1 (5 bases). The CDR3 consists of 15 residues. Deletions cut 4 bases from V and 0 bases from J, with 13 bases between. Germline V CDR1 and CDR2: SEHNR, FQNEAQ (reference sequence). The whole variable domain, filled in from reference TRBV7-9 and TRBJ2-7, reads DTGVSQNPRHKITKRGQNVTFRCDPISEHNRLYWYRQTLGQGPEFLTYFQNEAQLEKSRLLSDRFSAERPKGSFSTLEIQRTEQGDSAMYLCASSSDRSSSYEQYFGPGTRLTVT.

CDR3 DNA sequence: TGCAGCGTTGAAGGTGCCCTGCTCACTGAAGCTTTCTTT. Encoded protein: CSVEGALLTEAFF. The chain couples TRBV29-1 to TRBJ1-1; unclear D gene. The V end lost 1 base, the J end lost 4 bases, and 10 bases lay between the germline ends. This CDR3 region has 13 residues. CDR1 is SQVTM, CDR2 ANQGSEA, per germline.

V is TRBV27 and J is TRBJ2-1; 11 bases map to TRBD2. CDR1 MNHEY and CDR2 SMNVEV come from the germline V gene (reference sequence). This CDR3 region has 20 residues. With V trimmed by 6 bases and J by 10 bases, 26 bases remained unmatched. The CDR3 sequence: CASRLAGGSAKPLRGWEQFF. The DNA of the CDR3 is TGTGCCAGCAGGCTAGCGGGAGGATCCGCCAAGCCTCTTCGGGGATGGGAGCAGTTCTTC.